This entry lists 28 T cell receptor beta chains sequenced from one sample in a study of cytomegalovirus exposure and HLA in healthy donors. This table comes from immunoSEQ multiplex PCR, and its TCRdb copy is limited to in-frame clones, with some not included. The sample consists of over 150,000 clones, about 90% of them appearing once. Sequenced input: PBMCs. Receptors originate from a woman aged 18-29 years in good health and CMV-seropositive.

This rearrangement joins TRBV12-5 to TRBJ1-1, with D possibly TRBD1 on 5 matching bases. The V and J ends lost 7 bases and 1 base respectively, with 10 bases between them. Germline V gives CDR1 LGHNT, CDR2 FRNRAP. The CDR3 consists of 13 residues. The CDR3 sequence: CASAGGRNTEAFF. CDR3 DNA sequence: TGTGCTAGTGCCGGGGGTCGGAACACTGAAGCTTTCTTT.

V is TRBV7-2 and J is TRBJ2-6; TRBD2 matches 10 bases. In germline, CDR1 is SGHTA, CDR2 FQGNSA. This CDR3 is built from 17 residues. After removal of 1 base from V and 4 bases from J, the junction contained 4 bases not matched to a gene. The CDR3 nucleotides read TGTGCCAGCAGCTTAGTAGCGGGAGGTCAAGGGGCCAACGTCCTGACTTTC. Protein sequence: CASSLVAGGQGANVLTF.

The rearrangement links TRBV7-6 to TRBJ1-2, with TRBD1 as a possible D gene (5 bases). V lost 1 base, J lost 7 bases, and 19 bases lay in between. CDR3 length: 16 amino acids. Germline V gives CDR1 SGHVS, CDR2 FNYEAQ. The CDR3 coding sequence is TGTGCCAGCAGCTTAGTCTCCTCCGGGGGAGGTTCTGGCTACACCTTC. Translation: CASSLVSSGGGSGYTF.

The chain is built from TRBV6-1 and TRBJ2-5; 9 nucleotides line up with TRBD2. The CDR3 totals 15 residues. After removal of 3 bases from V and 5 bases from J, the junction contained 7 bases not matched to a gene. Germline values: CDR1 MNHNS, CDR2 SASEGT. The CDR3 loop is CASSDGGGAQETQYF. The CDR3 coding sequence is TGTGCCAGCAGTGACGGCGGGGGGGCTCAGGAGACCCAGTACTTC.

This rearrangement joins TRBV5-1 to TRBJ2-1; perhaps TRBD1 as D (5 bases). Per germline, CDR1 SGHRS and CDR2 YFSETQ. The CDR3 covers 14 residues. Between the trimmed V and J ends, which lost 4 bases and 2 bases, there was a span of 10 bases. Written as DNA, the CDR3 is TGCGCCAGCAGCCCCGACAGTGCCTACAATGAGCAGTTCTTC. This sequence encodes CASSPDSAYNEQFF.

This chain joins TRBV18 and TRBJ1-1; D call uncertain. V was clipped by 2 bases and J by 1 base, with 8 bases between them. The germline V gene encodes CDR1 KGHSH and CDR2 LQKENI. The CDR3 spans 14 residues. The CDR3 protein is CASSPGGTNTEAFF. The CDR3 DNA reads as TGTGCCAGCTCACCAGGCGGTACGAACACTGAAGCTTTCTTT.

This chain joins TRBV7-9 and TRBJ1-6; the D gene is possibly TRBD1 (6 bases). This CDR3 region has 16 residues. V was pared by 3 bases and J by 7 bases, with 16 bases between. Per the germline V gene, CDR1 is SEHNR and CDR2 is FQNEAQ (reference sequence). The CDR3 DNA sequence: TGTGCCAGCAGCTTGTATAGCGGGGGGCGGAATTCACCCCTCCACTTT. Its protein is CASSLYSGGRNSPLHF.

This chain connects TRBV27 to TRBJ1-1, with TRBD1 matching 11 bases. The CDR3 covers 15 residues. The germline V gene encodes CDR1 MNHEY and CDR2 SMNVEV (reference sequence). The trim removed 1 base at V and 6 bases at J, leaving 4 bases unmatched. The DNA of the CDR3 is TGTGCCAGCAGTTTATTCGGACAGGGGGCCGCTGAAGCTTTCTTT. Translation: CASSLFGQGAAEAFF.

The V gene is TRBV19, the J gene TRBJ1-5; maybe TRBD1 (6 bases). The V end lost 2 bases, the J end lost 4 bases, and 15 bases lay between the germline ends. Germline V gives CDR1 LNHDA, CDR2 SQIVND (reference sequence). This CDR3 has 16 residues. The CDR3 DNA reads as TGTGCCAGTAGTATATGGAACAGGGTTGGTAATCAGCCCCAGCATTTT. This translates into CASSIWNRVGNQPQHF.

The chain uses TRBV5-6 and TRBJ2-1; maybe TRBD2 (7 bases). Trimming took 6 bases from V and 9 from J, leaving 13 bases between them. Germline CDR1 reads SGHDT; CDR2 reads YYEEEE. The CDR3 has 12 amino acids. CDR3 region: CASNQGRGEQFF. CDR3 sequence (DNA): TGTGCCAGCAACCAGGGGAGGGGTGAGCAGTTCTTC.

This chain connects TRBV27 to TRBJ2-5; 11 positions agree with TRBD2. CDR1 is MNHEY and CDR2 is SMNVEV in the germline V gene (reference sequence). V lost 4 bases, J lost 5 bases, and 6 bases stayed unmatched. CDR3 length: 15 residues. CDR3 residues: CASSSNSGRGETQYF. As DNA, the CDR3 is TGTGCCAGCAGTTCCAATAGCGGGAGGGGGGAGACCCAGTACTTC.

This clone was counted a few times. Other DNA sequences within the sample encode an identical CDR3. This chain uses TRBV6-5 with TRBJ1-1; no clear D gene. Germline CDR1 MNHEY, CDR2 SVGAGI. V was shortened by 4 bases and J by 5 bases, with 8 bases between the two germline ends. This CDR3 region has 12 residues. CDR3 amino acids: CASSFGGTEAFF. Written as DNA, the CDR3 is TGTGCCAGCAGTTTCGGAGGGACTGAAGCTTTCTTT.

This rearrangement joins TRBV27 to TRBJ2-7; 14 bases are shared with TRBD2. Germline values: CDR1 MNHEY, CDR2 SMNVEV (reference sequence). The CDR3 length is 18 residues. With V trimmed by 5 bases and J by 6 bases, 15 bases remained unmatched. For the CDR3, the DNA is TGTGCCAGCAGTGGAGCAAAACCGGGACTAGCGGGAGTCGGCGAGCAGTACTTC. Translation gives CASSGAKPGLAGVGEQYF.

This rearrangement joins TRBV29-1 to TRBJ2-3; 11 bases align to TRBD2. V gave up 6 bases and J gave up 4 bases; unmatched junction bases: 9. Germline V CDR1 and CDR2: SQVTM, ANQGSEA. The CDR3 runs to 15 residues. DNA for the CDR3: TGCAGCGTCGATCTTACTAGCGGGGGATCAGATACGCAGTATTTT. Translating gives CSVDLTSGGSDTQYF.

The rearrangement links TRBV10-2 to TRBJ1-2; 7 bases map to TRBD1. CDR1 is WSHSY, CDR2 SAAADI, per germline. The CDR3 contains 15 residues. Unmatched junction bases numbered 2, after V lost 0 bases and J lost 1 base. The CDR3 here is CASSESQGGNYGYTF. The CDR3 DNA is TGCGCCAGCAGTGAGTCCCAGGGGGGTAACTATGGCTACACCTTC.

This clone was found a few times. The chain has TRBV5-1 and TRBJ2-1, with D tentatively TRBD2 (6 bases). V shed 7 bases and J shed 2 bases, with 13 bases lying between them. In germline, CDR1 is SGHRS, CDR2 YFSETQ. The CDR3 is made up of 14 amino acids. The CDR3 region has the DNA TGCGCCAGCTCCGGCGGGAACCCCTACAATGAGCAGTTCTTC. This encodes CASSGGNPYNEQFF.

The gene calls are TRBV5-4 and TRBJ2-1, with a possible D match to TRBD1 (6 bases). V was cut by 4 bases and J by 14 bases, with 22 bases left in between. The germline CDR1 and CDR2 sequences are SGHNT and YYREEE (reference sequence). There are 14 residues in the CDR3. The CDR3 bases are TGTGCCAGCAGCACCCCCGGGACACTAAAGAAGGAGTTCTTC. Translating gives CASSTPGTLKKEFF.

The chain employs TRBV27 and TRBJ2-2, with D maybe TRBD2 (5 bases). Per germline, CDR1 MNHEY and CDR2 SMNVEV (reference sequence). The CDR3 spans 13 residues. With 3 bases removed from V and 4 bases from J, the gap between germline ends came to 6 bases. CDR3 sequence (DNA): TGTGCCAGCAGTTTTGCGGGCACCGGGGAGCTGTTTTTT. Its translation is CASSFAGTGELFF.

The chain couples TRBV6-6 to TRBJ1-6, with 9 positions matching TRBD1. The length of the CDR3 is 16 residues. Germline CDR1 and CDR2: MNHNY and SVGAGI (reference sequence). J gave up 8 bases and V 3 bases, and 8 bases lay outside the gene matches. The CDR3, as DNA: TGTGCCAGCAGTTATTTGGGACAGGGTGGTTATTCACCCCTCCACTTT. This sequence encodes CASSYLGQGGYSPLHF.

The chain links TRBV30 to TRBJ1-4; possible D gene TRBD1, 5 bases. Germline V CDR1 and CDR2: GTSNPN, SVGIG (reference sequence). V was trimmed by 5 bases and J by 6 bases, leaving 13 bases between them. This CDR3 spans 13 amino acids. The CDR3 sequence is CAWASTGYEKLFF. CDR3 sequence (DNA): TGTGCCTGGGCGTCCACAGGTTATGAAAAACTGTTTTTT.

In its sample, this clone was seen once. V and J are TRBV7-8 and TRBJ1-2; possible D gene TRBD1, 5 bases. This CDR3 has 14 amino acids. Trimming left V 4 bases short and J 6 bases short, with 15 bases between. Germline V gene lookup returns CDR1 SGHVS and CDR2 FQNEAQ. CDR3 amino acids: CASSSYGWGDGYTF. The CDR3 DNA is TGTGCCAGCAGCTCTTACGGTTGGGGGGATGGCTACACCTTC.

V is TRBV7-9 and J is TRBJ2-1, with TRBD2 identical over 10 bases. Germline lookup yields CDR1 SEHNR and CDR2 FQNEAQ (reference sequence). The junction had 2 bases not matched to a gene; V was cut back by 3 bases and J by 3 bases. The CDR3 contains 15 residues. The CDR3 DNA follows: TGTGCCAGCAGCTTCCTAGCGGGAGTCTACAATGAGCAGTTCTTC. Encoded protein: CASSFLAGVYNEQFF.

The rearrangement uses TRBV6-5 and TRBJ2-7; D is perhaps TRBD1 (5 bases). V shed 7 bases and J shed 0 bases, with 13 bases lying between them. This CDR3 has 14 residues. CDR1 is MNHEY, CDR2 SVGAGI, per germline. CDR3 nucleotide sequence: TGTGCCAGCAAAAGGTCGGACAACTCCTACGAGCAGTACTTC. Residues: CASKRSDNSYEQYF.

The chain couples TRBV13 to TRBJ2-5; 13 bases map to TRBD2. Trimming cost V 5 bases and J 4 bases; bases outside gene matches: 7. The CDR3 sequence is 16 residues long. The germline V gene has CDR1 PRHDT and CDR2 FYEKMQ (reference sequence). CDR3: CASSPRGLAGLETQYF. CDR3 in DNA: TGTGCCAGCAGCCCGAGGGGACTAGCGGGGCTAGAGACCCAGTACTTC.

The chain has TRBV5-1 and TRBJ2-1; 11 positions match TRBD2. The germline CDR1 and CDR2 sequences are SGHRS and YFSETQ. The CDR3 loop spans 16 amino acids. V was clipped by 4 bases and J by 7 bases; unmatched bases: 10. This CDR3 reads CASSVPGLAVVNEQFF. CDR3 coding DNA: TGCGCCAGCAGCGTACCGGGACTAGCGGTGGTAAATGAGCAGTTCTTC.

The J gene is TRBJ1-1, the V gene TRBV28, with D uncertain. Germline CDR1 and CDR2: MDHEN and SYDVKM. V was shortened by 4 bases and J by 2 bases, with 14 bases between the two germline ends. The CDR3 is made up of 15 amino acids. This chain's CDR3 is CASSSAPPLNTEAFF. The CDR3 coding sequence is TGTGCCAGCAGTTCCGCCCCGCCCCTAAACACTGAAGCTTTCTTT.

A remark on this clone: Distinct nucleotide sequences in the sample also encode this CDR3. The V and J genes are TRBV18 and TRBJ1-3; tentative D call: TRBD1 (6 bases). The germline V and J ends were trimmed by 6 bases and 0 bases, with 9 bases remaining between them. Germline V gene data show CDR1 as KGHSH and CDR2 as LQKENI. CDR3 size: 14 residues. The CDR3 region has the DNA TGTGCCAGCTCCGCGGACAGCTCTGGAAACACCATATATTTT. It codes for CASSADSSGNTIYF.

The chain employs TRBV18 and TRBJ1-2; D is undetermined. The V gene lost 2 bases and the J gene lost 4 bases, with 8 bases spanning the gap. This CDR3 has 13 residues. CDR1 and CDR2 (germline): KGHSH, LQKENI. For the CDR3, the DNA is TGTGCCAGCTCACCAGAGGTCACCTATGGCTACACCTTC. Its translation is CASSPEVTYGYTF.